This TCR beta chain was found in a study of a mutant IDH1 vaccine in newly diagnosed glioma. For the study at large: Patients under treatment included approximately 60% males and approximately 38% females and had a mean age of around 40 years. General observations from the study: Vaccine-induced immune responses occurred in 90% to 95% of patients.

This table comes from immunoSEQ multiplex PCR, and its TCRdb copy is limited to in-frame clones, with some not included. This table has 110,000 or so clones, 90% appearing once. Time point meaning: week 11, during vaccination. The vaccine gave 300 ug of a 20-mer mutant IDH1 peptide subcutaneously per dose. In regard to this clone: What it binds is unknown.

Germline V gene sequence: CDR1 SQVTM, CDR2 ANQGSEA. The CDR3 consists of 12 residues. The V and J genes are TRBV29-1 and TRBJ2-5, with D maybe TRBD2 (5 bases). The end of the DNA aligns better with TRBJ2-7, so the J call may be wrong. The sequence was collected from a woman between 50 and 59 years old with glioma. Sequencing used PBMCs, obtained from a glioma patient whose treatment included an IDH1 peptide vaccine. The DNA of the CDR3 is TGCAGCGTTGAAAGATCTGAGGGCGAGCAGTACTTC. This encodes CSVERSEGEQYF.